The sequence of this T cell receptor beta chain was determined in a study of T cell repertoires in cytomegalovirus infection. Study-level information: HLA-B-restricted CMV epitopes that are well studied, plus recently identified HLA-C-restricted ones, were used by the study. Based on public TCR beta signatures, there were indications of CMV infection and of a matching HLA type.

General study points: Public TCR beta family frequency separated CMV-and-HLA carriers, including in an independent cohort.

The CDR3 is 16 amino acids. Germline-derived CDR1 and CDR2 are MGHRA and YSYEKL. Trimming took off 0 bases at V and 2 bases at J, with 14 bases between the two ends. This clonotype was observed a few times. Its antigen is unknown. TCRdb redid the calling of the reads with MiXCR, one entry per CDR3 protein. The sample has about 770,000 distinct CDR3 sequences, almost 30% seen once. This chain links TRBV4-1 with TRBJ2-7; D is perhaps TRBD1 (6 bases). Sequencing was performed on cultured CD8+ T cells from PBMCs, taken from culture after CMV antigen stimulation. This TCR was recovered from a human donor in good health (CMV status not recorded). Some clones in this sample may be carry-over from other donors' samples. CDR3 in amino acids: CASSQETGGMAYEQYF. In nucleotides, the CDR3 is TGCGCCAGCAGCCAAGAGACAGGAGGAATGGCCTACGAGCAGTACTTC.